These T cell receptor beta chains were read from a single sample in a study of blood T cell repertoires in COVID-19. Only in-frame clones appear in the TCRdb table, and some are missing; sequencing was by immunoSEQ multiplex PCR. The repertoire consists of a few hundred thousand clones, with over 75% occurring once and the leading ten covering under 2.5%. Material for sequencing was peripheral blood. Every receptor here comes from a woman aged 70-85 years with COVID-19, enrolled during active disease. Each CDR3 is given with its conserved first and last residue. D genes are given only for firm matches. Some rows mark clone size as missing; the rest say once, few, many or name a class of expanded clone.

clone_size	v_call	j_call	d_call	cdr3_aa	cdr3_nt
NA	TRBV27	TRBJ1-2	NA	CASSNNGGTNYGYTF	TGTGCCAGCAGTAATAACGGGGGGACCAACTATGGCTACACCTTC
NA	TRBV5-1	TRBJ2-3	NA	CASSKQTSTDTQYF	TGCGCCAGCAGCAAGCAAACTAGCACAGATACGCAGTATTTT
NA	TRBV11-1	TRBJ2-5	TRBD2	CASSFSSGRAQETQYF	TGTGCCAGCAGCTTCTCTAGCGGGAGGGCTCAAGAGACCCAGTACTTC
once	TRBV11-2	TRBJ2-1	NA	CASSLVQGPEQFF	TGTGCCAGCAGCTTAGTCCAGGGGCCTGAGCAGTTCTTC
NA	TRBV12-3/TRBV12-4	TRBJ2-3	NA	CASSLLRTDTQYF	TGTGCCAGCAGTTTACTACGCACAGATACGCAGTATTTT
NA	TRBV5-1	TRBJ1-2	TRBD1	CASSVDRGQDGYTF	TGCGCCAGCAGCGTCGACAGGGGTCAGGATGGCTACACCTTC
NA	TRBV10-3	TRBJ1-1	NA	CATGSGEANTEAFF	TGTGCCACCGGAAGCGGGGAGGCCAACACTGAAGCTTTCTTT
NA	TRBV7-2	TRBJ1-4	NA	CASSYRPAGGPTNEKLFF	TGTGCCAGCAGCTATCGTCCCGCGGGGGGACCAACTAATGAAAAACTGTTTTTT
NA	TRBV25-1	TRBJ1-6	NA	CASSDDRLGGNSPLHF	TGTGCCAGCAGTGATGACAGGCTAGGGGGTAATTCACCCCTCCACTTT
NA	TRBV3-1/TRBV3-2	TRBJ2-1	NA	CASSPQVYNEQFF	TGTGCCAGCAGCCCGCAGGTCTACAATGAGCAGTTCTTC
NA	TRBV19	TRBJ2-2	TRBD2	CASRTFSGRGDTGELFF	TGTGCCAGTAGAACTTTTAGCGGGAGGGGGGACACCGGGGAGCTGTTTTTT
NA	TRBV11-3	TRBJ1-1	TRBD1	CASSAGQPNTEAFF	TGTGCCAGCAGCGCGGGACAGCCGAACACTGAAGCTTTCTTT
NA	TRBV5-4	TRBJ1-1	NA	CASSPGVTNTEAFF	TGTGCCAGCAGCCCGGGGGTCACGAACACTGAAGCTTTCTTT
NA	TRBV5-6	TRBJ1-3	TRBD1	CASSSNRGPGNTIYF	TGTGCCAGCAGCTCAAACAGGGGACCTGGAAACACCATATATTTT
NA	TRBV2	TRBJ1-2	TRBD1	CASSERGPYGYTF	TGTGCCAGCAGTGAGAGGGGGCCGTATGGCTACACCTTC
NA	TRBV5-6	TRBJ1-3	NA	CASSLFGGSGNTIYF	TGTGCCAGCAGCTTGTTCGGGGGTTCGGGAAACACCATATATTTT
NA	TRBV4-3	TRBJ1-5	NA	CASSQAGNQPQHF	TGCGCCAGCAGCCAAGCAGGGAATCAGCCCCAGCATTTT
NA	TRBV6-5	TRBJ1-5	TRBD1	CASTEGLTGNEPQHF	TGTGCCAGCACCGAGGGGTTGACAGGGAATGAGCCCCAGCATTTT
NA	TRBV19	TRBJ2-1	TRBD2	CASSIGLAGVGDEQFF	TGTGCCAGTAGTATTGGACTAGCGGGAGTAGGGGATGAGCAGTTCTTC
NA	TRBV7-9	TRBJ1-1	TRBD1	CASSLIGTGRTEAFF	TGTGCCAGCAGCTTAATCGGGACAGGGAGAACTGAAGCTTTCTTT
NA	TRBV6-2/TRBV6-3	TRBJ2-1	NA	CASSYSRVSYNEQFF	TGTGCCAGCAGTTACTCACGCGTCTCCTACAATGAGCAGTTCTTC
NA	TRBV19	TRBJ1-5	NA	CASSIGTGRGNQPQHF	TGTGCCAGTAGTATCGGTACAGGCCGGGGCAATCAGCCCCAGCATTTT
NA	TRBV4-2	TRBJ1-2	NA	CASSRGRTNYGYTF	TGTGCCAGCAGCCGCGGACGGACAAACTATGGCTACACCTTC
NA	TRBV2	TRBJ1-5	TRBD1	CASSEGTDKRRQPQHF	TGTGCCAGCAGCGAAGGGACAGATAAACGCAGGCAGCCCCAGCATTTT
NA	TRBV19	TRBJ1-5	NA	CASSQATLNQPQHF	TGTGCCAGTAGCCAGGCCACTCTAAATCAGCCCCAGCATTTT
NA	TRBV27	TRBJ2-2	TRBD1	CASSFWTGWNTGELFF	TGTGCCAGCAGTTTTTGGACAGGGTGGAACACCGGGGAGCTGTTTTTT
NA	TRBV4-3	TRBJ2-7	TRBD1	CASSQALQGAYGQYF	TGCGCCAGCAGCCAAGCTTTACAGGGGGCCTACGGGCAGTACTTC
NA	TRBV2	TRBJ2-2	NA	CASTGTPPGELFF	TGTGCCAGCACCGGGACACCCCCCGGGGAGCTGTTTTTT
NA	TRBV7-9	TRBJ2-7	TRBD1	CASSGTGEGYEQYF	TGTGCCAGCAGCGGAACAGGGGAAGGGTACGAGCAGTACTTC
NA	TRBV5-4	TRBJ2-7	NA	CASSPGGRGEQYF	TGTGCCAGCAGCCCCGGGGGGAGGGGGGAGCAGTACTTC
NA	TRBV2	TRBJ2-2	TRBD1	CASREQGVGTGELFF	TGTGCCAGCAGGGAACAGGGGGTGGGAACCGGGGAGCTGTTTTTT
NA	TRBV7-8	TRBJ2-7	TRBD2	CASSLDASGAYEQYF	TGTGCCAGCAGCTTAGATGCTAGCGGGGCCTACGAGCAGTACTTC
NA	TRBV6-5	TRBJ2-7	NA	CATRTAVGHEQYF	TGTGCCACGAGGACAGCGGTGGGCCACGAGCAGTACTTC
NA	TRBV6-2/TRBV6-3	TRBJ1-5	NA	CASSWGESNQPQHF	TGTGCCAGCAGCTGGGGGGAATCCAATCAGCCCCAGCATTTT
NA	TRBV7-8	TRBJ2-7	NA	CASSLGIALYEQYF	TGTGCCAGCAGCTTAGGGATAGCGCTCTACGAGCAGTACTTC
NA	TRBV11-3	TRBJ2-1	NA	CASSLDSPSPSSYNEQFF	TGTGCCAGCAGCTTAGATTCTCCCTCCCCGAGCTCCTACAATGAGCAGTTCTTC
NA	TRBV7-6	TRBJ1-1	NA	CASSFEAAGIGTEAFF	TGTGCCAGCAGCTTCGAGGCCGCAGGGATAGGCACTGAAGCTTTCTTT
few	TRBV19	TRBJ2-7	NA	CASGRVAASYEQYF	TGTGCCAGTGGAAGGGTAGCGGCTTCATACGAGCAGTACTTC
few	TRBV19	TRBJ2-5	TRBD2	CASSMGGLPQETQYF	TGTGCCAGTAGTATGGGGGGACTACCTCAAGAGACCCAGTACTTC
NA	TRBV7-6	TRBJ1-4	NA	CASSLLGGTTNEKLFF	TGTGCCAGCAGCCTATTAGGAGGTACAACTAATGAAAAACTGTTTTTT
NA	TRBV7-3	TRBJ1-1	NA	CASSLYPGTEAFF	TGTGCCAGCAGCTTATATCCAGGTACCGAAGCTTTCTTT
NA	TRBV12-3/TRBV12-4	TRBJ1-1	NA	CASSLTPNTEAFF	TGTGCCAGCAGTTTAACACCGAACACTGAAGCTTTCTTT
NA	TRBV5-4	TRBJ2-3	NA	CASSRPGVGQNTDTQYF	TGTGCCAGCAGCCGACCGGGGGTAGGGCAGAACACAGATACGCAGTATTTT
NA	TRBV9	TRBJ1-1	NA	CASSVALTTQAFF	TGTGCCAGCAGCGTAGCTCTAACCACCCAAGCTTTCTTT
once	TRBV19	TRBJ2-7	TRBD1	CASSITGGTYEQYF	TGTGCCAGTAGTATCACAGGGGGAACTTACGAGCAGTACTTC
NA	TRBV19	TRBJ1-5	NA	CASNTGIVQPQHF	TGTGCCAGCAACACAGGGATAGTACAGCCCCAGCATTTT
NA	TRBV6-5	TRBJ2-5	TRBD2	CASSYAGTRQETQYF	TGTGCCAGCAGTTATGCCGGGACTAGGCAAGAGACCCAGTACTTC
once	TRBV18	TRBJ1-5	NA	CASSPMAGVQPQHF	TGTGCCAGCTCACCAATGGCAGGGGTCCAGCCCCAGCATTTT
NA	TRBV9	TRBJ1-3	NA	CASSVASGNTIYF	TGTGCCAGCAGCGTTGCGTCGGGAAACACCATATATTTT